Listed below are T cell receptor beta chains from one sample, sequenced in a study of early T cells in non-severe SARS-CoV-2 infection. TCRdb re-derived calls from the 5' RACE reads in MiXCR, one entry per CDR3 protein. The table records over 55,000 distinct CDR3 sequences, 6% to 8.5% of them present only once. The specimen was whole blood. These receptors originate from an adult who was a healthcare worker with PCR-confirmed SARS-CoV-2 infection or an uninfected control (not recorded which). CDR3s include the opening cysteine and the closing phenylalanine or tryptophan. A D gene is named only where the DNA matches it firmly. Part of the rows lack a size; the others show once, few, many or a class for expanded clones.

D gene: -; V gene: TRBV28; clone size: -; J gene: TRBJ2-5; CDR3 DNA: TGTGCCAGCACCGGCGCCCCGCGAGAGACCCAGTACTTC; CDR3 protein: CASTGAPRETQYF
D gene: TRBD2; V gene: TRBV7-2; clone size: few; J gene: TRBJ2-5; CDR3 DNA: TGTGCCAGCAGCTCTCCCGGGACTAGCGGGAGCAAGGCCCAGACCCAGTACTTC; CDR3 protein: CASSSPGTSGSKAQTQYF
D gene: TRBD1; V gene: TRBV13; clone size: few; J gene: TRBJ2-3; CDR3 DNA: TGTGCCAGCACAGGGGGCGGGTTTGGCACAGATACGCAGTATTTT; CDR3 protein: CASTGGGFGTDTQYF
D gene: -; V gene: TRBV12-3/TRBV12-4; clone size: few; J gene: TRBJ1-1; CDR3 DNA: TGTGCCAGCAGTACTTCAAGGGGGGTCATTATCACTGAAGCTTTCTTT; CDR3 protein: CASSTSRGVIITEAFF
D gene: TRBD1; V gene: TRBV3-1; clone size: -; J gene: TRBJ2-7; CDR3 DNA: TGTGCCAGCAGCCACCCTGCGACAGGGGGGGGCGAGCAGTACTTC; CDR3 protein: CASSHPATGGGEQYF
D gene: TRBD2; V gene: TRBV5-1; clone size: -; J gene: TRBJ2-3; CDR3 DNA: TGCGCCAGCAGCCAAGGACTAGCGGGAGTTGCAGATACGCAGTATTTT; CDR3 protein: CASSQGLAGVADTQYF
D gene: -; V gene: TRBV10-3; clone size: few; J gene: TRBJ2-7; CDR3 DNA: TGTGCCATCAAGGACGGTCCTTACGAGCAGTACTTC; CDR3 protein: CAIKDGPYEQYF
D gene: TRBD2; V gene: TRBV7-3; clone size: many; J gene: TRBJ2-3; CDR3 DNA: TGTGCCAGCAGCCGACTCCCCGGACTAGCGGGAGGCACAGATACGCAGTATTTT; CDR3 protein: CASSRLPGLAGGTDTQYF
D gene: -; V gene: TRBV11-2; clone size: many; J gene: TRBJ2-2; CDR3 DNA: TGTGCCAGCAGCTTAGTGGCCGGGGAGCTGTTTTTT; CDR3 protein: CASSLVAGELFF
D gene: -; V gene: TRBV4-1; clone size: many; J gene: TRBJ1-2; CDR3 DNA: TGCGCCAGCAGCCCTTTACCGGACTATGGCTACACCTTC; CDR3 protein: CASSPLPDYGYTF
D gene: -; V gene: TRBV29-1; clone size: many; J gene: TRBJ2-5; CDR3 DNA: TGCAGCGTTGTCTCGGGGCAAGAGACCCAGTACTTC; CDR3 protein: CSVVSGQETQYF
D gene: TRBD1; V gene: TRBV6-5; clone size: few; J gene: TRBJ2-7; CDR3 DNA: TGTGCCAGCAGTTACTCGAAAGGGACAGGCCCTTACGAGCAGTACTTC; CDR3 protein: CASSYSKGTGPYEQYF
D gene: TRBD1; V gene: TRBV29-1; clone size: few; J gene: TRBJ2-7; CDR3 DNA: TGCAGCGTTGAACGACAGGGGAGTTCCTACGAGCAGTACTTC; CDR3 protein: CSVERQGSSYEQYF
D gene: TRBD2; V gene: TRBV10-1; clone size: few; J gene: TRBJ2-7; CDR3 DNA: TGCGCCAGCAGTGAGTCGGCCCTAGCGGGACCCGCGGGGCAGTACTTC; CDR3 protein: CASSESALAGPAGQYF
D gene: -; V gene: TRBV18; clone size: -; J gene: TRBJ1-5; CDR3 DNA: TGTGCCAGCTCACCTCGCAGGGGCAATCAGCCCCAGCATTTT; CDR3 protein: CASSPRRGNQPQHF
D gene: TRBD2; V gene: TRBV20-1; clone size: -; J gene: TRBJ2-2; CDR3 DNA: TGCAGTGCTGGGGAGCTAGCGGGGAACACCGGGGAGCTGTTTTTT; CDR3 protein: CSAGELAGNTGELFF